This T cell receptor (beta chain) came from a study of T cells in Graves' hyperthyroidism and ophthalmopathy. This CDR3 is 14 amino acids long. V was cut by 3 bases and J by 1 base, with 10 bases left in between. The germline V gene has CDR1 SGHRS and CDR2 YFSETQ. The source material, RNA transcripts, was used to amplify TCR beta CDR3 regions. When the TCR CDR3 underwent first-round RT-PCR, the HTBI primer set was used. TCRdb reprocessed the multiplex PCR reads with MiXCR, giving one entry per CDR3 protein. The table lists more than 550,000 distinct CDR3 sequences, roughly 17% of them singletons. This clonotype has more than one count but fewer than ten.

The receptor was isolated from a man between 50 and 59 years old with Graves' hyperthyroidism. Material: blood. This chain connects TRBV5-1 to TRBJ1-1; D gene ambiguous. CDR3 residues: CASSSFSTNTEAFF. CDR3 in DNA: TGCGCCAGCAGCTCCTTCTCAACGAACACTGAAGCTTTCTTT.